Below, 28 T cell receptor beta chains from the same sample are listed, as sequenced in a study of glioma-infiltrating T cells (dated by TCRdb to 2016 to 2018). Sequencing used an Illumina MiSeq. The iRepertoire nested amplicon-rescue multiplex PCR (arm-PCR) platform was used to amplify TCR alpha and beta CDR3 regions from RNA. TCRdb cleaned the public reads at Q25 with fastp, built clones with MiXCR and kept in-frame beta chains. Every distinct CDR3 protein forms one entry, paired with its most common genes and DNA. This sample is represented by around 150,000 distinct CDR3 sequences; 39% of them were singletons. 20% of the sample lies in the top ten. Sequenced: glioma tissue, nonneoplastic brain tissue, or PBMCs (not recorded which). Receptors originate from a human donor with low-grade glioma or glioblastoma, undergoing nonglioma brain surgery, or in good health (not recorded which).

The chain recombines TRBV7-9 with TRBJ2-7; a possible D gene is TRBD1 (7 bases). This CDR3 contains 15 residues. Germline CDR1 is SEHNR and CDR2 is FQNEAQ (reference sequence). Trimming removed 3 bases from V and 0 bases from J, with 12 bases in between. This CDR3 reads CASSFRRDSSYEQYF. CDR3 DNA: TGTGCCAGCAGCTTCAGGAGGGACAGCTCCTACGAGCAGTACTTC. The full variable domain, rest sourced from reference TRBV7-9 and TRBJ2-7, is DTGVSQNPRHKITKRGQNVTFRCDPISEHNRLYWYRQTLGQGPEFLTYFQNEAQLEKSRLLSDRFSAERPKGSFSTLEIQRTEQGDSAMYLCASSFRRDSSYEQYFGPGTRLTVT.

This chain joins TRBV6-6 and TRBJ2-5, with D perhaps being TRBD1 or TRBD2 (6 bases each). The CDR3 is 14 residues long. V dropped 0 bases and J dropped 5 bases, with 10 bases sitting between them. The germline V gene has CDR1 MNHNY and CDR2 SVGAGI (reference sequence). Here the CDR3 reads CASSYSQGGETQYF. In nucleotides, the CDR3 is TGTGCCAGCAGTTACTCACAGGGAGGCGAGACCCAGTACTTC.

Concerning this clonotype: An end of the junction does not agree with germline; a read error may underlie this. The chain carries TRBV6-2 or TRBV6-3 and TRBJ2-3; no firm D call. Germline V gene data show CDR1 as MNHEY and CDR2 as SVGEGT. The CDR3 extends over 14 amino acids. CDR3 in DNA: TGTGCCAGCAGTTTTGGAGCCTGCACAGATACGCAATATTTT. Amino acid sequence: CASSFGACTDTQYF.

This clonotype was seen only a few times. The chain recombines TRBV6-1 with TRBJ2-7, with D unresolved. Germline V gene sequence: CDR1 MNHNS, CDR2 SASEGT. This CDR3 is built from 13 residues. Trimming removed 2 bases at V and 4 bases at J, with 9 bases between. The CDR3 loop reads CASSEYTTYEQYF. The CDR3 bases are TGTGCCAGCAGTGAATATACAACGTACGAGCAGTACTTC.

With respect to this clonotype: A much larger clone is a single base away; this may be a read error. The genes are TRBV20-1 and TRBJ2-5; weak D call: TRBD1 (7 bases). The CDR3 runs to 15 residues. The germline V gene encodes CDR1 DFQATT and CDR2 SNEGSKA (reference sequence). V lost 3 bases and J lost 5, with 19 bases in between. In DNA, the CDR3 is TGCAGTGCTAGGAGGGTGGCAGGGGGGCTCGAGACCCAGTACTTC. Its translation is CSARRVAGGLETQYF.

This clonotype was recorded a few times. The chain is built from TRBV6-6 and TRBJ2-7; D may be TRBD2 (5 bases). V shed 4 bases and J shed 0 bases, with 10 bases lying between them. Germline V gene sequence: CDR1 MNHNY, CDR2 SVGAGI (reference sequence). The CDR3 runs to 14 residues. The CDR3 sequence is CASSSGRGSYEQYF. The DNA for the CDR3 is TGTGCCAGCAGTTCAGGACGGGGCTCCTACGAGCAGTACTTC.

Of note for this clonotype: One end of the junction varies from germline; a read error may be responsible. The J gene is TRBJ2-3, the V gene TRBV4-3; tentative D call: TRBD2 (6 bases). The CDR3 covers 16 residues. The V gene's germline CDR1 is LGHNA and CDR2 YSLEER. In DNA form, the CDR3 reads TGCGCCAGCAACCAAGATTTATTGGGGGGTGGCCATACGCAGTATTTT. It specifies CASNQDLLGGGHTQYF.

The chain is built from TRBV6-1 and TRBJ2-3; D is unresolved. Looked up from germline, CDR1 is MNHNS and CDR2 is SASEGT. V was clipped by 10 bases and J by 0 bases, with 5 bases between them. The CDR3 spans 11 residues. CDR3 DNA sequence: TGTGCCACCATCAGCACAGATACGCAGTATTTT. This encodes CATISTDTQYF.

The V call is TRBV20-1, the J call TRBJ2-3; unclear D gene. Per germline, CDR1 DFQATT and CDR2 SNEGSKA (reference sequence). V shed 1 base and J shed 2 bases, with 7 bases lying between them. The CDR3 runs to 13 residues. The DNA of the CDR3 is TGCAGTGCTAGAGGAGGTACCACAGATACGCAGTATTTT. This gives the protein CSARGGTTDTQYF.

This clonotype came up a few times. The chain carries TRBV10-3 and TRBJ2-7, with 9 bases matching TRBD1. After removal of 4 bases from V and 2 bases from J, the junction contained 3 bases not matched to a gene. The V gene's germline CDR1 is ENHRY and CDR2 SYGVKD. The CDR3 is made up of 14 amino acids. For the CDR3, the DNA is TGTGCCATCAGTGCGGGACAGGGACCCTACGAGCAGTACTTC. It is translated as CAISAGQGPYEQYF.

This chain joins TRBV2 and TRBJ2-5, with unresolved D. The CDR3 is made up of 15 amino acids. V was shortened by 0 bases and J by 5 bases, with 13 bases between the two germline ends. Germline CDR1 SNHLY, CDR2 FYNNEI. For the CDR3, the DNA is TGTGCCAGCAGTGAAGCGGCGGCCGCCTCCGAGACCCAGTACTTC. Encoded protein: CASSEAAAASETQYF.

This clonotype was counted ten times or more. V gene TRBV27 combines with J gene TRBJ2-5; D might be TRBD1 (5 bases). CDR1 and CDR2 from the germline V gene are MNHEY and SMNVEV (reference sequence). Trimming removed 5 bases from V and 2 bases from J, with 9 bases in between. This CDR3 is built from 13 residues. CDR3 DNA: TGTGCCAGCAGTCCGCGACAGCAAGAGACCCAGTACTTC. This translates into CASSPRQQETQYF.

The CDR3 bases are TGTGCCAGCAGTTCGACAGGGAACACCGGGGAGCTGTTTTTT. Translating gives CASSSTGNTGELFF. The chain joins TRBV6-1 to TRBJ2-2; tentatively, D is TRBD1 (6 bases). The V end lost 5 bases, the J end lost 1 base, and 8 bases lay between the germline ends. Germline loops: CDR1 MNHNS, CDR2 SASEGT. CDR3 size: 14 residues.

This rearrangement joins TRBV5-1 to TRBJ2-1; 7 bases map to TRBD1. The CDR3 totals 16 residues. V dropped 0 bases and J dropped 8; count of bases not matched to a gene: 11. The germline V gene encodes CDR1 SGHRS and CDR2 YFSETQ. Here the CDR3 DNA reads TGCGCCAGCAGCTTGGGGACAGGAAAGATAGGGGATGAGCAGTTCTTC. Residues: CASSLGTGKIGDEQFF.

This clonotype was seen a handful of times. The V and J genes are TRBV2 and TRBJ2-1; 7 bases match TRBD2. V lost 4 bases to trimming and J lost 5 bases; unmatched junction nucleotides: 5. Germline assignment: CDR1 SNHLY and CDR2 FYNNEI. This CDR3 has 14 amino acids. The CDR3 DNA follows: TGTGCCAGCAGTGTCGGGGGGTCAAACAATGAGCAGTTCTTC. Translation: CASSVGGSNNEQFF.

V gene TRBV6-2 or TRBV6-3 combines with J gene TRBJ2-7; the D gene is possibly TRBD1 (6 bases). Looked up from germline, CDR1 is MNHEY and CDR2 is SVGEGT. The length of the CDR3 is 15 residues. Deletions cut 6 bases from V and 2 bases from J, with 17 bases between. The CDR3 loop reads CASSFHDRYPYEQYF. In DNA form, the CDR3 reads TGTGCCAGCAGCTTTCACGACAGGTATCCCTACGAGCAGTACTTC.

The gene calls are TRBV6-5 and TRBJ2-7; a weak D match, TRBD2 (6 bases). Trimming stripped 5 bases from V and 2 bases from J, with 13 bases between. Germline V lookup: CDR1 MNHEY, CDR2 SVGAGI. This CDR3 region has 14 residues. CDR3 coding DNA: TGTGCCAGCAGTGAGGTAGCGGCTACCTACGAGCAGTACTTC. This sequence encodes CASSEVAATYEQYF.

The chain joins TRBV20-1 to TRBJ1-2, with 8 bases aligning to TRBD1. With 3 bases clipped from V and 6 bases from J, the junction kept 6 bases outside the gene matches. Per the germline V gene, CDR1 is DFQATT and CDR2 is SNEGSKA (reference sequence). The CDR3 sequence is 13 residues long. CDR3 sequence: CSASQGAQDGYTF. The DNA for the CDR3 is TGCAGTGCTAGCCAGGGGGCGCAGGATGGCTACACCTTC.

The chain employs TRBV27 and TRBJ2-1, with 11 bases identical to TRBD2. In germline, CDR1 is MNHEY, CDR2 SMNVEV (reference sequence). This CDR3 has 16 residues. The V segment lost 5 bases and the J segment 7 bases; nucleotides outside the gene matches: 10. CDR3: CASSPRGSGRGNEQFF. CDR3 sequence (DNA): TGTGCCAGCAGTCCTCGCGGTAGCGGGAGGGGGAATGAGCAGTTCTTC.

This clonotype was recorded only once. Compared with germline, one end of the junction differs, possibly owing to a read error. This chain links TRBV15 with TRBJ2-1, with 8 bases identical to TRBD2. CDR1 and CDR2 (germline): LNHNV, YYDKDF (reference sequence). CDR3 size: 19 residues. The CDR3: CATSRDRGSGKVSYNEQLF. CDR3 DNA sequence: TGTGCCACCAGCAGAGATCGGGGTAGCGGGAAGGTTTCCTACAATGAGCAGCTCTTC.

The gene calls are TRBV15 and TRBJ2-3; D may correspond to TRBD1 or TRBD2 (5 bases each). CDR1 is LNHNV and CDR2 is YYDKDF in the germline V gene (reference sequence). This CDR3 is built from 13 residues. V was shortened by 1 base and J by 11 bases, with 13 bases between the two germline ends. The CDR3 loop is CATSRAGTPGQYF. In DNA form, the CDR3 reads TGTGCCACCAGCAGAGCGGGGACCCCGGGGCAGTATTTT.

The chain uses TRBV6-9 and TRBJ1-2; D gene uncertain. The CDR3 is 13 residues long. Deletions cut 0 bases from V and 5 bases from J, with 7 bases between. Germline values: CDR1 MNHGY, CDR2 SVAAGI. The CDR3 is CASSYSRSYGYTF. Written as DNA, the CDR3 is TGTGCCAGCAGTTATTCACGGTCATATGGCTACACCTTC.

This clonotype has more than one count but fewer than ten. The chain has TRBV20-1 and TRBJ2-1, with D hard to call. This CDR3 is 14 amino acids long. The germline gives CDR1 DFQATT, CDR2 SNEGSKA (reference sequence). As DNA, the CDR3 is TGCAGCTCACCGAAAGGGTTCTTGGGGAATGAGCAGTTCTTC. As protein: CSSPKGFLGNEQFF.

The chain employs TRBV6-1 and TRBJ2-1; possibly TRBD1 for D (5 bases). The CDR3 runs to 15 residues. Trimming left V 6 bases short and J 3 bases short, with 15 bases between. Per the germline V gene, CDR1 is MNHNS and CDR2 is SASEGT. CDR3 residues: CASSSSGNFYNEQFF. The DNA of the CDR3 is TGTGCCAGCAGCAGCTCAGGGAATTTCTACAATGAGCAGTTCTTC.

This chain joins TRBV28 and TRBJ1-2; D ambiguous. The germline CDR1 and CDR2 sequences are MDHEN and SYDVKM. V gave up 4 bases and J gave up 4 bases, with 16 bases separating them. This CDR3 is built from 15 residues. CDR3 residues: CASSWTRDTPYGYTF. DNA for the CDR3: TGTGCCAGCAGTTGGACCAGAGATACTCCCTATGGCTACACCTTC.

The chain carries TRBV25-1 and TRBJ1-6, with 10 positions matching TRBD1. After removal of 5 bases from V and 7 bases from J, the junction contained 8 bases not matched to a gene. CDR3 length equals 16 residues. Germline lookup yields CDR1 MGHDK and CDR2 SYGVNS. Here the CDR3 reads CASSHGGQGMNSPLHF. Here the CDR3 DNA reads TGTGCCAGCAGTCATGGGGGACAGGGGATGAATTCACCCCTCCACTTT.

The V call is TRBV6-1, the J call TRBJ1-1; 8 nucleotides line up with TRBD1. The CDR3 consists of 12 residues. Unmatched junction bases numbered 3, after V lost 5 bases and J lost 7 bases. The germline V gene encodes CDR1 MNHNS and CDR2 SASEGT. CDR3 sequence (DNA): TGTGCCAGCAGTAGGACAGGGTTTGAAGCTTTCTTT. Translating it yields CASSRTGFEAFF.

This clonotype came up a few times. The genes are TRBV12-3 or TRBV12-4 and TRBJ2-7; TRBD1 aligns across 8 bases. The CDR3 contains 14 residues. V gave up 5 bases and J gave up 7 bases; unmatched junction bases: 10. CDR3 residues: CASSLDRGSGEQYF. The CDR3 DNA reads as TGTGCCAGCAGTCTCGACAGGGGCTCAGGGGAGCAGTACTTC.